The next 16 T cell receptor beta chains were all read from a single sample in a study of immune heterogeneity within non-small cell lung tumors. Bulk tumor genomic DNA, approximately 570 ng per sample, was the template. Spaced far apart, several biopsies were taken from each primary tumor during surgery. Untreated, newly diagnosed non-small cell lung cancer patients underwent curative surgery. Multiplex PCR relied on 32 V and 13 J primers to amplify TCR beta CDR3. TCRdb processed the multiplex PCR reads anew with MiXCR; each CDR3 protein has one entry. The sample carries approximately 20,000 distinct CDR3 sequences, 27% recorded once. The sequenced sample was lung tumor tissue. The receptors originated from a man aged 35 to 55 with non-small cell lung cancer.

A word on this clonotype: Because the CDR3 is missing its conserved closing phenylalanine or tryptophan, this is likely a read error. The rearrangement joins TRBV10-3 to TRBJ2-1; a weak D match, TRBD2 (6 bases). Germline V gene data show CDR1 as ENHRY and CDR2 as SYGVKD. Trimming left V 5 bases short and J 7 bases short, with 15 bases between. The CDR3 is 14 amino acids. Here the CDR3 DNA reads TGTGCCATCAGTAATCCGGACGGAGGGAATGAGCAGTTCATC. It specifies CAISNPDGGNEQFI.

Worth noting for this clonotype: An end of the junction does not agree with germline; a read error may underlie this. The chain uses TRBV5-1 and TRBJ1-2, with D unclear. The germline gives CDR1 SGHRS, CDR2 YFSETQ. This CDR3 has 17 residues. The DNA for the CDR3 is TGCGCCAGCAGCTTGGCCTGGTCGGACGCGGGTAACTATGGCTACAACTTC. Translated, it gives CASSLAWSDAGNYGYNF. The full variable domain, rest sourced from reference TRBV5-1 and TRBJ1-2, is KAGVTQTPRYLIKTRGQQVTLSCSPISGHRSVSWYQQTPGQGLQFLFEYFSETQRNKGNFPGRFSGRQFSNSRSEMNVSTLELGDSALYLCASSLAWSDAGNYGYNFGSGTRLTVV.

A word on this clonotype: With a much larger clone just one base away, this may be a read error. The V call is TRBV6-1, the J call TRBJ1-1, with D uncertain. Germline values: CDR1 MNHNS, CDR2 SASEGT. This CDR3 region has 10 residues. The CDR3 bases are TGTGCCGGCAGAGAAACTGAAGCTTTCTTT. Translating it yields CAGRETEAFF.

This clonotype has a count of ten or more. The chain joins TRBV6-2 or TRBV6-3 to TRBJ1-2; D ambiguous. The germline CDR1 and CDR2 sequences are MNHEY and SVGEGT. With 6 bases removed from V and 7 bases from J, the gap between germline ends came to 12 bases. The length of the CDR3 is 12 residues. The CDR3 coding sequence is TGTGCCAGCAGCCCCGGAGGGCTTGGCTACACCTTC. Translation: CASSPGGLGYTF.

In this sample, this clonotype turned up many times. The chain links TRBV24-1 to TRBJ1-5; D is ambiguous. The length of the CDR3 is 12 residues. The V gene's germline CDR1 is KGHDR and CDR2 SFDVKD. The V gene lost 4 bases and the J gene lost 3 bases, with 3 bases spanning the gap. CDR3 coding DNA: TGTGCCACCAGTGAACCCAATCAGCCCCAGCATTTT. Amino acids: CATSEPNQPQHF.

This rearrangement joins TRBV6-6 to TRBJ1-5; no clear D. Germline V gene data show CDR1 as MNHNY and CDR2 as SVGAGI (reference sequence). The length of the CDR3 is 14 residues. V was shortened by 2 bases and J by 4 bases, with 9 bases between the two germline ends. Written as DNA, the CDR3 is TGTGCCAGCAGTTACGGTCAGAATAATCAGCCCCAGCATTTT. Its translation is CASSYGQNNQPQHF.

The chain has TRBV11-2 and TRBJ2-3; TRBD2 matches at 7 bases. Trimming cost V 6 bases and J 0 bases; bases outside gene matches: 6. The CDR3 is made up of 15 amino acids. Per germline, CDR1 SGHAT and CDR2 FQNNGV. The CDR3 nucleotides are TGTGCCAGCAGTTCTAGCGGTTCTAGCACAGATACGCAGTATTTT. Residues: CASSSSGSSTDTQYF. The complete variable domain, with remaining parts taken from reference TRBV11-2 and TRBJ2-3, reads EAGVAQSPRYKIIEKRQSVAFWCNPISGHATLYWYQQILGQGPKLLIQFQNNGVVDDSQLPKDRFSAERLKGVDSTLKIQPAKLEDSAVYLCASSSSGSSTDTQYFGPGTRLTVL.

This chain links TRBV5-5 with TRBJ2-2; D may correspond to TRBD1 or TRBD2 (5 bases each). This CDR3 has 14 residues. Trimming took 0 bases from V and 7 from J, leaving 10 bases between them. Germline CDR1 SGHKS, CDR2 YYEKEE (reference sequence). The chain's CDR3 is CASSLGPGSGELFF. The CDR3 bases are TGTGCCAGCAGCTTGGGCCCAGGGAGCGGGGAGCTGTTTTTT.

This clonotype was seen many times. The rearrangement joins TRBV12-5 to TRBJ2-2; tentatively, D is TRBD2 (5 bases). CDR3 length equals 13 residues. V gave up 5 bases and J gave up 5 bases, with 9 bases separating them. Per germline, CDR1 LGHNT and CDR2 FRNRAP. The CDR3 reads CASGPSGTGELFF. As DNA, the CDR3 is TGTGCTAGTGGTCCATCGGGGACCGGGGAGCTGTTTTTT.

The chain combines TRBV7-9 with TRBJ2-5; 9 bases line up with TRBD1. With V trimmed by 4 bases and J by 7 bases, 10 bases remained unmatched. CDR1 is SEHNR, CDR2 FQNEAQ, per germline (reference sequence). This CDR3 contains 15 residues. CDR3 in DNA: TGTGCCAGCAGCTCCCGGGACAGGGATAAGGGGACCCAGTACTTC. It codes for CASSSRDRDKGTQYF.

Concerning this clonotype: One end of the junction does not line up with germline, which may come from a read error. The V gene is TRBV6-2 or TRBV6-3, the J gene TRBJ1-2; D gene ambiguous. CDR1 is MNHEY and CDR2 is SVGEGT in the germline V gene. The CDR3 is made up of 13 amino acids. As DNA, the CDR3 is TGTTCCAGCAGTTACCCAGGATCCTATGGCTACACCTTC. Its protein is CSSSYPGSYGYTF.

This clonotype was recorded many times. CDR3 DNA sequence: TGTGCCAGCAGCCCGGACAGAGAGAATTCACCCCTCCACTTT. This encodes CASSPDRENSPLHF. The rearrangement uses TRBV11-3 and TRBJ1-6; D might be TRBD1 (6 bases). Germline V gene sequence: CDR1 SGHNT, CDR2 YENEEA. The CDR3 has 14 amino acids. Trimming took 5 bases from V and 7 from J, leaving 12 bases between them.

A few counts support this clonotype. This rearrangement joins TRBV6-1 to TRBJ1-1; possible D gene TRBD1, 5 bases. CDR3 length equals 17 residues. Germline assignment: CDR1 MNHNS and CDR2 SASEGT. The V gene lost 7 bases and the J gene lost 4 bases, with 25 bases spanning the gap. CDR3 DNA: TGTGCCAGCAACCTCCGGGACCCCCGGATCTCGGGCACTGAAGCTTTCTTT. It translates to CASNLRDPRISGTEAFF.

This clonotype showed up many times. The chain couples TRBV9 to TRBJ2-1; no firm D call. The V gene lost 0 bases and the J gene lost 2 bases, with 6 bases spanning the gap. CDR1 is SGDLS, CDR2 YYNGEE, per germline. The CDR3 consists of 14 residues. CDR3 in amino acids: CASSVGLAYNEQFF. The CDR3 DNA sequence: TGTGCCAGCAGCGTAGGGCTTGCCTACAATGAGCAGTTCTTC.

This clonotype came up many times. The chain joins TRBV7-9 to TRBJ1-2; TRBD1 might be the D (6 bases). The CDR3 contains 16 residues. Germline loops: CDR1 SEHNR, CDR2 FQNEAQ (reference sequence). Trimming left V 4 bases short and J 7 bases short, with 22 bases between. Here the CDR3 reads CASSSTGTTALSGYTF. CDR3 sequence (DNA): TGTGCCAGCAGCTCAACCGGGACAACTGCCCTTAGTGGCTACACCTTC.

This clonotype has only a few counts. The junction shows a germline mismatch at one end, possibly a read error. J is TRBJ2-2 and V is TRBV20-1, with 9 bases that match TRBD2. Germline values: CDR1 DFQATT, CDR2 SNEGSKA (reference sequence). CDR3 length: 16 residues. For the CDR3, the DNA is TGCAGTGCTAGAGATCCCGGACTAGCGAAAACCGGGGAGCTGTTTTTT. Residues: CSARDPGLAKTGELFF.